The 28 T cell receptor beta chains in this list originate from one sample, sequenced in a study of blood T cell repertoires in COVID-19. Some clones are missing from TCRdb's copy, which holds only in-frame ones; the method was immunoSEQ multiplex PCR. Counted here are about 240,000 clones, 80% to 90% occurring once; the ten biggest clones make up around 3.3%. Material for sequencing was PBMCs or T cells enriched from blood (not recorded which). The source of these receptors is a woman in her thirties or forties who had been exposed to COVID-19.

The V call is TRBV7-9, the J call TRBJ1-2; D not certain. V was clipped by 0 bases and J by 4 bases, with 9 bases between them. Germline V CDR1 and CDR2: SEHNR, FQNEAQ (reference sequence). The CDR3 totals 14 residues. The CDR3 reads CASSLARGLYGYTF. CDR3 in DNA: TGTGCCAGCAGCTTAGCGCGCGGGCTCTATGGCTACACCTTC.

The V and J genes are TRBV25-1 and TRBJ2-2, with 9 bases matching TRBD1. There are 15 residues in the CDR3. CDR1 is MGHDK and CDR2 is SYGVNS in the germline V gene. The ends lost 3 bases at V and 3 bases at J; junction bases unmatched: 2. The CDR3 sequence is CASSEGQGHTGELFF. The CDR3, as DNA: TGTGCCAGCAGTGAGGGACAGGGTCACACCGGGGAGCTGTTTTTT.

This clone was observed a handful of times. The V and J genes are TRBV7-2 and TRBJ1-1; D is unresolved. The CDR3 runs 11 residues. Germline-derived CDR1 and CDR2 are SGHTA and FQGNSA. V dropped 5 bases and J dropped 4 bases, with 5 bases sitting between them. The CDR3, as DNA: TGTGCCAGCAGCCCTTTCACTGAAGCTTTCTTT. It translates to CASSPFTEAFF.

The chain links TRBV4-3 to TRBJ2-7; TRBD1 is a possible D gene (6 bases). Germline V gene lookup returns CDR1 LGHNA and CDR2 YSLEER. The CDR3 extends over 15 amino acids. Deletions cut 5 bases from V and 5 bases from J, with 19 bases between. CDR3 nucleotides: TGCGCCAGCAGCAGCAGCAGGGACATGCGCGACGAGCAGTACTTC. Amino acid sequence: CASSSSRDMRDEQYF.

V gene TRBV14 combines with J gene TRBJ2-3, with 11 bases that match TRBD2. Trimming cost V 6 bases and J 2 bases; bases outside gene matches: 7. CDR1 and CDR2 (germline): SGHDN, FVKESK. CDR3 length equals 16 residues. The CDR3 nucleotides read TGTGCCAGCAGTACCCGACTAGCGGGGTACACAGATACGCAGTATTTT. Encoded protein: CASSTRLAGYTDTQYF.

The chain uses TRBV5-6 and TRBJ1-4; no clear D. V lost 1 base and J 4 bases, leaving 14 bases between the germline ends. The CDR3 is 16 amino acids. Germline V lookup: CDR1 SGHDT, CDR2 YYEEEE. The CDR3 is CASSLRSGRSNEKLFF. CDR3 bases: TGTGCCAGCAGCTTGCGCTCCGGTAGAAGTAATGAAAAACTGTTTTTT.

This clone was picked up a small number of times. The chain carries TRBV7-9 and TRBJ1-2, with 9 nucleotides matching TRBD1. The V gene's germline CDR1 is SEHNR and CDR2 FQNEAQ (reference sequence). V was pared by 4 bases and J by 8 bases, with 8 bases of the junction left unmatched. This CDR3 region has 14 residues. The CDR3 region is CASSSGTGIIGYTF. Written as DNA, the CDR3 is TGTGCCAGCAGCTCGGGGACAGGGATCATCGGCTACACCTTC.

This chain links TRBV3-1 (or the pseudogene TRBV3-2) with TRBJ1-3; D not resolved. Germline V gives CDR1 LGHDT, CDR2 YNNKEL (reference sequence). V was pared by 4 bases and J by 4 bases, with 11 bases between. This CDR3 comprises 14 residues. CDR3 coding DNA: TGTGCCAGCAGCCCGCGGGGTAGCGGAAACACCATATATTTT. Residues: CASSPRGSGNTIYF.

The chain carries TRBV9 and TRBJ2-1; 10 nucleotides match TRBD2. The CDR3 runs to 17 residues. After removal of 0 bases from V and 0 bases from J, the junction contained 3 bases not matched to a gene. Germline CDR1 is SGDLS and CDR2 is YYNGEE. CDR3 in amino acids: CASSVGLAGASYNEQFF. As DNA, the CDR3 is TGTGCCAGCAGCGTAGGTCTAGCGGGGGCCTCCTACAATGAGCAGTTCTTC.

This chain connects TRBV3-1 (or the pseudogene TRBV3-2) to TRBJ1-6; D unclear. Deletions cut 4 bases from V and 9 bases from J, with 10 bases between. CDR1 is LGHDT and CDR2 is YNNKEL in the germline V gene (reference sequence). The CDR3 extends over 13 amino acids. In nucleotides, the CDR3 is TGTGCCAGCAGCCTGGCGGAGTCTTCACCCCTCCACTTT. Translating it yields CASSLAESSPLHF.

In this sample, this clone turned up once. The chain carries TRBV3-1 (or the pseudogene TRBV3-2) and TRBJ2-2; D not resolved. V was shortened by 5 bases and J by 1 base, with 11 bases between the two germline ends. Germline V gene data show CDR1 as LGHDT and CDR2 as YNNKEL (reference sequence). The CDR3 sequence is 15 residues long. Here the CDR3 reads CASSSSPRNTGELFF. The CDR3 region has the DNA TGTGCCAGCAGCTCAAGTCCGCGGAACACCGGGGAGCTGTTTTTT.

V is TRBV2 and J is TRBJ2-2, with D hard to call. The CDR3 has 14 amino acids. V was shortened by 6 bases and J by 1 base, with 9 bases between the two germline ends. Looked up from germline, CDR1 is SNHLY and CDR2 is FYNNEI. The CDR3 region is CASSLYGNTGELFF. The CDR3 nucleotides are TGTGCCAGCAGCCTTTACGGGAACACCGGGGAGCTGTTTTTT.

V gene TRBV19 combines with J gene TRBJ2-3; possibly TRBD1 for D (6 bases). This CDR3 has 15 amino acids. Per germline, CDR1 LNHDA and CDR2 SQIVND (reference sequence). The germline V and J ends were trimmed by 1 base and 4 bases, with 12 bases remaining between them. This CDR3 reads CASSIGRGFADTQYF. CDR3 in DNA: TGTGCCAGTAGTATAGGCAGGGGTTTCGCAGATACGCAGTATTTT.

The chain combines TRBV6-6 with TRBJ2-1, with D tentatively TRBD2 (6 bases). CDR1 MNHNY and CDR2 SVGAGI come from the germline V gene (reference sequence). Trimming stripped 5 bases from V and 7 bases from J, with 9 bases between. This CDR3 is built from 12 residues. Here the CDR3 reads CASSVGGNEQFF. In DNA, the CDR3 is TGTGCCAGCAGTGTCGGGGGAAATGAGCAGTTCTTC.

This clone was counted only a few times. The genes are TRBV27 and TRBJ2-7; D gene uncertain. V was pared by 0 bases and J by 3 bases, with 15 bases between. CDR1 is MNHEY and CDR2 is SMNVEV in the germline V gene (reference sequence). The CDR3 loop spans 16 amino acids. CDR3 in amino acids: CASSLSLNTQFYEQYF. CDR3 bases: TGTGCCAGCAGTTTATCACTTAACACACAGTTCTACGAGCAGTACTTC.

A few counts support this clone. At one boundary the junction diverges from the germline segment, which might be a read error. J is TRBJ1-6 and V is TRBV7-7; tentative D call: TRBD1 (5 bases). Looked up from germline, CDR1 is SSHAT and CDR2 is FNYEAQ (reference sequence). This CDR3 is 15 amino acids long. The CDR3: CASSLEGVGRSPLHF. The CDR3 region has the DNA TGTGCTAGCAGCTTAGAAGGGGTGGGAAGGTCACCCCTCCACTTT.

The chain couples TRBV5-1 to TRBJ2-7; 8 nucleotides line up with TRBD1. Germline-derived CDR1 and CDR2 are SGHRS and YFSETQ. This CDR3 has 15 residues. V trimming: 2 bases; J trimming: 6 bases; junction bases outside the gene matches: 10. This chain's CDR3 is CASSFSGGYLGEQYF. For the CDR3, the DNA is TGCGCCAGCAGCTTCTCAGGGGGCTATTTGGGCGAGCAGTACTTC.

This chain uses TRBV7-9 with TRBJ1-6, with D tentatively TRBD1 (6 bases). Between the trimmed V and J ends, which lost 7 bases and 7 bases, there was a span of 11 bases. The CDR3 runs 13 residues. Germline lookup yields CDR1 SEHNR and CDR2 FQNEAQ (reference sequence). The CDR3 sequence is CASNRQDNSPLHF. CDR3 DNA: TGTGCCAGCAACAGACAGGACAATTCACCCCTCCACTTT.

In nucleotides, the CDR3 is TGCGCCAGCAGCTTGGGACAGGGAAAGGGAGCTTTCTTT. Amino acid sequence: CASSLGQGKGAFF. The V and J genes are TRBV5-1 and TRBJ1-1; 7 bases line up with TRBD1. The CDR3 length is 13 residues. The germline V gene encodes CDR1 SGHRS and CDR2 YFSETQ. V lost 0 bases to trimming and J lost 10 bases; unmatched junction nucleotides: 6. Full variable domain (missing parts from reference TRBV5-1 and TRBJ1-1): KAGVTQTPRYLIKTRGQQVTLSCSPISGHRSVSWYQQTPGQGLQFLFEYFSETQRNKGNFPGRFSGRQFSNSRSEMNVSTLELGDSALYLCASSLGQGKGAFFGQGTRLTVV.

The V gene is TRBV9, the J gene TRBJ2-5; 9 bases map to TRBD2. The CDR3 totals 16 residues. The junction had 8 bases not matched to a gene; V was cut back by 4 bases and J by 1 base. Germline values: CDR1 SGDLS, CDR2 YYNGEE. As DNA, the CDR3 is TGTGCCAGCAGCTCCGGAGCGGGGGGAATCCAAGAGACCCAGTACTTC. Encoded protein: CASSSGAGGIQETQYF.

The genes are TRBV19 and TRBJ2-2; D possibly corresponds to TRBD1 (6 bases). CDR3 length: 15 residues. Trimming stripped 6 bases from V and 4 bases from J, with 15 bases between. Germline V gene lookup returns CDR1 LNHDA and CDR2 SQIVND (reference sequence). The CDR3 is CASRPQGATTGELFF. The CDR3 DNA reads TGTGCCAGTAGACCACAGGGAGCTACCACCGGGGAGCTGTTTTTT.

V gene TRBV28 combines with J gene TRBJ1-2, with a possible D match to TRBD1 (6 bases). Per the germline V gene, CDR1 is MDHEN and CDR2 is SYDVKM. Trimming took 4 bases from V and 0 from J, leaving 12 bases between them. This CDR3 is 15 amino acids long. CDR3 coding DNA: TGTGCCAGCAGTTCAGGGGACACATCTAACTATGGCTACACCTTC. This codes for CASSSGDTSNYGYTF.

This chain links TRBV30 with TRBJ1-2; 7 nucleotides align to TRBD1. This CDR3 has 13 amino acids. Trimming removed 4 bases from V and 4 bases from J; junction bases left unmatched: 6. Germline lookup yields CDR1 GTSNPN and CDR2 SVGIG (reference sequence). CDR3 bases: TGTGCCTGGACCCGGGACAGACTCTATGGCTACACCTTC. Protein: CAWTRDRLYGYTF.

The chain employs TRBV7-3 and TRBJ1-1, with TRBD1 matching over 9 bases. This CDR3 is 16 amino acids long. The V and J ends lost 5 bases and 2 bases, in that order; junction bases with no gene match: 9. From germline, CDR1 is SGHTA and CDR2 FQGTGA. The CDR3 DNA is TGTGCCAGCAGCCCACAAGGGACAGGGATAAACACTGAAGCTTTCTTT. Translated: CASSPQGTGINTEAFF.

In regard to this clone: Additional DNA sequences in this sample encode the identical CDR3. V and J are TRBV6-5 and TRBJ1-4; the D gene is possibly TRBD1 (6 bases). V lost 0 bases to trimming and J lost 5 bases, with 10 bases between them. Germline V gene lookup returns CDR1 MNHEY and CDR2 SVGAGI. The CDR3 spans 15 residues. CDR3 in amino acids: CASSYSGGANEKLFF. Written as DNA, the CDR3 is TGTGCCAGCAGTTACTCGGGGGGGGCAAATGAAAAACTGTTTTTT.

The CDR3 loop reads CASSVQGRNTEAFF. The CDR3 DNA reads TGTGCCAGCAGTGTACAGGGTCGGAACACTGAAGCTTTCTTT. This chain connects TRBV2 to TRBJ1-1; D is perhaps TRBD1 (6 bases). Between the trimmed V and J ends, which lost 4 bases and 1 base, there was a span of 10 bases. The CDR3 consists of 14 residues. Germline V gives CDR1 SNHLY, CDR2 FYNNEI.

This clone was found once. The rearrangement joins TRBV5-1 to TRBJ2-3, with 11 bases matching TRBD2. This CDR3 comprises 16 residues. Per germline, CDR1 SGHRS and CDR2 YFSETQ. The J segment lost 2 bases and the V segment lost 3 bases, leaving 5 bases of the junction unmatched. In DNA, the CDR3 is TGCGCCAGCAGCTCCCTAGCGGGGGGCCCCACAGATACGCAGTATTTT. Its protein product is CASSSLAGGPTDTQYF.

The gene calls are TRBV6-5 and TRBJ1-2; 10 bases are shared with TRBD1. J lost 2 bases, V lost 10 bases, and 7 bases had no gene match. The CDR3 length is 14 residues. Germline assignment: CDR1 MNHEY and CDR2 SVGAGI. As DNA, the CDR3 is TGTGCCATCAGACAGGGGGCGACCAACTATGGCTACACCTTC. This encodes CAIRQGATNYGYTF.